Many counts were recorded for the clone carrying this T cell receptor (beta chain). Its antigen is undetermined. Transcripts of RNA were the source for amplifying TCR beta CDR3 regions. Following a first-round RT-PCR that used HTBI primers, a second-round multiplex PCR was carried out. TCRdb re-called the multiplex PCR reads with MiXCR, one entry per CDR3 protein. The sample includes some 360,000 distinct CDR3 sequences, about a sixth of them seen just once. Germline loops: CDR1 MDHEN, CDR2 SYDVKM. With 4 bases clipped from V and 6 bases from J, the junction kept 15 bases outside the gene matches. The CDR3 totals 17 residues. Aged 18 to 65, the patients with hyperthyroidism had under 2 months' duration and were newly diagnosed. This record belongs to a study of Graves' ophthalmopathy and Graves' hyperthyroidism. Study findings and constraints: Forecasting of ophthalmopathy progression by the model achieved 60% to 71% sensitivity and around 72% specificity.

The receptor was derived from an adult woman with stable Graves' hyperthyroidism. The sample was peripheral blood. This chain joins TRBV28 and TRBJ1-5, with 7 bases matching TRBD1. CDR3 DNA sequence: TGTGCCAGCAGTTGGGACACACGACAGGGCTTAGGTCAGCCCCAGCATTTT. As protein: CASSWDTRQGLGQPQHF.